This TCR beta chain was obtained from a study of cytomegalovirus exposure and HLA in healthy donors. Looked up from germline, CDR1 is SGHVS and CDR2 is FQNEAQ. The CDR3 is made up of 15 amino acids. After removal of 4 bases from V and 4 bases from J, the junction contained 6 bases not matched to a gene. Findings of the study overall: Based on reports, TCR beta sequences accurately predicted HLA-A and HLA-B alleles for most subjects. Immune exposure was documented only through CMV serostatus. In a later analysis, the majority of CMV-associated beta chains seemingly showed HLA restriction.

About this clone itself: Its antigen is unidentified.

Primers included in the PCR were 60 Vbeta and 13 Jbeta primers. In the authors' workflow: It was a later analysis that counted tens of millions of unique TCR beta chains, of which some 9.9 million were shared. TCRdb's table, derived via immunoSEQ multiplex PCR, lists solely in-frame clones and lacks some. V, J and clone size are those of that table, while D and trimming were read from the DNA. The data hold over 75,000 clones, with over 60% observed a single time. Specimen: PBMCs. This TCR was recovered from a male donor in good health and CMV-seropositive. This chain connects TRBV7-8 to TRBJ2-5; 10 nucleotides align to TRBD2. The CDR3 here is CASSSERGGRETQYF. CDR3 DNA sequence: TGTGCCAGCAGCTCCGAGCGGGGGGGCCGAGAGACCCAGTACTTC. The full variable domain, completed using reference TRBV7-8 and TRBJ2-5, is GAGVSQSPRYKVAKRGQDVALRCDPISGHVSLFWYQQALGQGPEFLTYFQNEAQLDKSGLPSDRFFAERPEGSVSTLKIQRTQQEDSAVYLCASSSERGGRETQYFGPGTRLLVL.